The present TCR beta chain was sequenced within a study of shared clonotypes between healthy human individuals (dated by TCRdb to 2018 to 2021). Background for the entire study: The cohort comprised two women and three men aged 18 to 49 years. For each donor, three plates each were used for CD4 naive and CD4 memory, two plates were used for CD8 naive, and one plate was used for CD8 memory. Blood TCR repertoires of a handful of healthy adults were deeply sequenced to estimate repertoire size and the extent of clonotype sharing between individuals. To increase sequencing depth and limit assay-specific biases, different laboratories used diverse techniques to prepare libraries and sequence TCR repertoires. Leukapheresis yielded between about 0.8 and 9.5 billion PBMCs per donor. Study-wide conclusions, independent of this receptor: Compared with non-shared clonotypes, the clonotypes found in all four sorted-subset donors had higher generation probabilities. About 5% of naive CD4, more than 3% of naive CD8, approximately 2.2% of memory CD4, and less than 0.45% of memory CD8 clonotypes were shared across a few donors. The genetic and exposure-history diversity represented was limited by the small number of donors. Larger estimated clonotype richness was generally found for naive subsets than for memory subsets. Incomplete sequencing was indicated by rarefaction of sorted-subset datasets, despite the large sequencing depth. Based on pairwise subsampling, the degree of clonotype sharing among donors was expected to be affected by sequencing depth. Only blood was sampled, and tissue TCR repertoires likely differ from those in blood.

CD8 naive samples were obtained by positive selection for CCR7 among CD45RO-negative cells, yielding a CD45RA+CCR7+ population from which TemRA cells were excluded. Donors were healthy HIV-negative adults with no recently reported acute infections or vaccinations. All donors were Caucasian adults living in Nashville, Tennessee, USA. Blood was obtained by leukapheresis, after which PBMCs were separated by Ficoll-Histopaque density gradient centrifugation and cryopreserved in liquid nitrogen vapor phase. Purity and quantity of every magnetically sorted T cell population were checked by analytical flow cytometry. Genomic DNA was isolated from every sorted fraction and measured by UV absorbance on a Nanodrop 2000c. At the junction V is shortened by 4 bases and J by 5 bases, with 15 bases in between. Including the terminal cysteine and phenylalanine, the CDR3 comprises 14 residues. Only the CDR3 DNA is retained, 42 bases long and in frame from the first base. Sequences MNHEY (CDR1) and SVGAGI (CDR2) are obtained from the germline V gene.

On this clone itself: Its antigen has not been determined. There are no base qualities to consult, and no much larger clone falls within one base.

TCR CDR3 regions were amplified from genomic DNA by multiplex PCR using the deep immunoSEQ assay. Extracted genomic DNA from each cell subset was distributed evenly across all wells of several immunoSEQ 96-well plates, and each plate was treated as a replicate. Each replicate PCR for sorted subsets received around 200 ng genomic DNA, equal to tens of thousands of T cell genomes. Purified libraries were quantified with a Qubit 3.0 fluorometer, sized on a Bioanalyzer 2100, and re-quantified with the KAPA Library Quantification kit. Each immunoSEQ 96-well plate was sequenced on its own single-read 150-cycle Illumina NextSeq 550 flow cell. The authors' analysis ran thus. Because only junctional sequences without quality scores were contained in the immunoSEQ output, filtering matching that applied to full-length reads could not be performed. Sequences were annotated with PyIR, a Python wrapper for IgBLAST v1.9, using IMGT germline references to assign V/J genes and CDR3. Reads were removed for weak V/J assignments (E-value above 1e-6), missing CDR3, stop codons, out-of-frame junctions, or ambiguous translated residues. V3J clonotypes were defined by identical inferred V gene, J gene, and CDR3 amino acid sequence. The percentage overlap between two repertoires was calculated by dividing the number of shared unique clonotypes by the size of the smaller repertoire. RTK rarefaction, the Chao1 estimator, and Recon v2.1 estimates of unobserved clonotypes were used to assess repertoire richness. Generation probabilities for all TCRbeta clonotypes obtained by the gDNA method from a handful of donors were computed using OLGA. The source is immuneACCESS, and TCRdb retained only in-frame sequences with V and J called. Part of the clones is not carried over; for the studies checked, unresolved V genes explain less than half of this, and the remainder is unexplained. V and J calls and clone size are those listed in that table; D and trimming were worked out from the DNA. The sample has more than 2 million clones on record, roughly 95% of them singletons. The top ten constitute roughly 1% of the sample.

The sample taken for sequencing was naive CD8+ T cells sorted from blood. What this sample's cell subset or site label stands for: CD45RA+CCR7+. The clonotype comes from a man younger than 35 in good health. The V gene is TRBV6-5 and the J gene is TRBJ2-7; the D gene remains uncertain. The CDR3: CASSSDLWENEQYF. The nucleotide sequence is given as TGTGCCAGCAGTTCCGACCTGTGGGAAAACGAGCAGTACTTC.